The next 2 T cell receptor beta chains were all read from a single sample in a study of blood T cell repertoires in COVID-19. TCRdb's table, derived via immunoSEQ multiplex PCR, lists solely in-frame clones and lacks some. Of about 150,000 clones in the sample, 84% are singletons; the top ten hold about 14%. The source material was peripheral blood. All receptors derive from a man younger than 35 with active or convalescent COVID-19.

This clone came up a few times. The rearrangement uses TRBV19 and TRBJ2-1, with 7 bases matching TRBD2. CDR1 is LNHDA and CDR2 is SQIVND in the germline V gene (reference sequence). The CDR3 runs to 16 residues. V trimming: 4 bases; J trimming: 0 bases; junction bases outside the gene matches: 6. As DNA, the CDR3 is TGTGCCAGTAGTAGAGCTAGCGGTAGCTCCTACAATGAGCAGTTCTTC. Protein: CASSRASGSSYNEQFF.

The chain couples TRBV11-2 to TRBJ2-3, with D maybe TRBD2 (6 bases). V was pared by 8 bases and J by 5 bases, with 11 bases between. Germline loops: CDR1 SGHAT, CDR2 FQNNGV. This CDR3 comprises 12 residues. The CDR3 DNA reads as TGTGCCAGCGCAGGAGCGGGAGATACGCAGTATTTT. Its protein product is CASAGAGDTQYF.